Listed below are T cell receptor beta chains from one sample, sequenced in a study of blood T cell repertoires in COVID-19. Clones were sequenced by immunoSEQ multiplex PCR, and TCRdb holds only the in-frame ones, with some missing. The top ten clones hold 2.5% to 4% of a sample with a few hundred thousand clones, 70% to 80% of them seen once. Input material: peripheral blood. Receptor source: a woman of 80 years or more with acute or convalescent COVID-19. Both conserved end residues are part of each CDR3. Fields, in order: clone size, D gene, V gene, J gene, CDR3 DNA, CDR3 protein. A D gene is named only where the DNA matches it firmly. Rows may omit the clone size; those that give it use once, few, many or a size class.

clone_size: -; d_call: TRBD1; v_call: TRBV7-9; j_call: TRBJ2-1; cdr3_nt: TGTGCCAGCAGCCCCTCACAGGGGGTTCTGCAGTTCTTC; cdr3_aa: CASSPSQGVLQFF
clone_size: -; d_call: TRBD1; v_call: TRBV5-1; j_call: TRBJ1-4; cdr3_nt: TGCGCCAGCAGCTTAAATGACAGGGGAAGAGGGGAAAAACTGTTTTTT; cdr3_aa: CASSLNDRGRGEKLFF
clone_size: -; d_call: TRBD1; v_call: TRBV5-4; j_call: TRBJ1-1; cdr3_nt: TGTGCCAGCAGCTTGCAGGGGGTTAACACTGAAGCTTTCTTT; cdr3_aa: CASSLQGVNTEAFF
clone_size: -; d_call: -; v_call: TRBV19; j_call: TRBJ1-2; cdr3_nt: TGTGCCAGTATTCCAGGGGCGAAAGCTAACTATGGCTACACCTTC; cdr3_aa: CASIPGAKANYGYTF
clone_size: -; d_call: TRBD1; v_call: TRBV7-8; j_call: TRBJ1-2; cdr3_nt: TGTGCCAGCGGCCCTCGGACAGGGGTGAAGTATGGCTACACCTTC; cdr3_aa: CASGPRTGVKYGYTF
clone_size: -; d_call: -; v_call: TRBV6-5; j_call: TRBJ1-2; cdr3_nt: TGTGCCAGCAGTTATTCAGACAGAGCGCCGGGCTACACCTTC; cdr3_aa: CASSYSDRAPGYTF
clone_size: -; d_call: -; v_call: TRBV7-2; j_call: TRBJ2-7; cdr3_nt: TGTGCCAGCAGCTTATTCGGCAGGGGAAACTACGAGCAGTACTTC; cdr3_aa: CASSLFGRGNYEQYF
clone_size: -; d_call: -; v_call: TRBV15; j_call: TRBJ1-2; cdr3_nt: TGTGCCACCAGCACCCAACAGGGCCTAGGTGTTTATGGCTACACCTTC; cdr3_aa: CATSTQQGLGVYGYTF
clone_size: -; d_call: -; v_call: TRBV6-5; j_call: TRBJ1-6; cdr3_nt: TGTGCCAGCAGTTACAGGGGAAGCTCCTATAATTCACCCCTCCACTTT; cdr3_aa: CASSYRGSSYNSPLHF
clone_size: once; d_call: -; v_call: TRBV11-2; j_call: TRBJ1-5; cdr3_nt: TGTGCCAGCAGCAGGACAGTCAATCAGCCCCAGCATTTT; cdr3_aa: CASSRTVNQPQHF
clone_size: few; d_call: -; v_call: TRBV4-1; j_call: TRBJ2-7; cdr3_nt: TGCGCCAGCAGCCAAGAACCCCAGCGGATGATAAGCTCCTACGAGCAGTACTTC; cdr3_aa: CASSQEPQRMISSYEQYF
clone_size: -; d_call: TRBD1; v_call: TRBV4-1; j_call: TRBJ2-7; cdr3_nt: TGCGCCAGCAGCCAACTCGGGACAGGGGCTCCCTACGAGCAGTACTTC; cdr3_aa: CASSQLGTGAPYEQYF
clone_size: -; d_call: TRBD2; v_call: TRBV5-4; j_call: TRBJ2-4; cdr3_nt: TGTGCCAGCAGCTTAGGTCTAGCGGGGGGATTGGACATTCAGTACTTC; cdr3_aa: CASSLGLAGGLDIQYF
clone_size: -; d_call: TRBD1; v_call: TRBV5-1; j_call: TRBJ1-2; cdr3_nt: TGCGCCAGCACAACAGGGACAGTTTTTAACTATGGCTACACCTTC; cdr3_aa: CASTTGTVFNYGYTF
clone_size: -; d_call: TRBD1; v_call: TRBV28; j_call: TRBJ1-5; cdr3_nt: TGTGCCAGCAGACCACTAACAGGGGGAGGGGGGCAGCCCCAGCATTTT; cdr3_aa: CASRPLTGGGGQPQHF
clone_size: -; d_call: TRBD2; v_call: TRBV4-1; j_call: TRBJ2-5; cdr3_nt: TGCGCCAGCAGCTTAAGCGGGACTCAAGAGACCCAGTACTTC; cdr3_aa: CASSLSGTQETQYF
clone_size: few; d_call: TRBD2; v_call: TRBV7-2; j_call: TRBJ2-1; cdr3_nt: TGTGCCAGCAGCCAGACTAGCGGAACATACAATGAGCAGTTCTTC; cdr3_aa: CASSQTSGTYNEQFF
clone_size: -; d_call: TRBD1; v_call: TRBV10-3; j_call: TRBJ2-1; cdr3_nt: TGTGCCATCAGGGATATCAGGGACAGGGCTGGCGATGAGCAGTTCTTC; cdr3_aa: CAIRDIRDRAGDEQFF
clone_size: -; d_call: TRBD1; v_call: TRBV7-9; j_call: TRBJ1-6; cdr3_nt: TGTGCCAGCAGCCCTAGACAGGGGCCCTATAATTCACCCCTCCACTTT; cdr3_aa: CASSPRQGPYNSPLHF
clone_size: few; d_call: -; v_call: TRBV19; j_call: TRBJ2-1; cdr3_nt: TGTGCCAGTAGACAAGCGGCCGATGGCCCCTACAATGAGCAGTTCTTC; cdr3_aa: CASRQAADGPYNEQFF
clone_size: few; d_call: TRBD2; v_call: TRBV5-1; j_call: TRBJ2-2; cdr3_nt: TGCGCCAGCAGGGCTAGCGGGAGGAGGGCCGGGGAGCTGTTTTTT; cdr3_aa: CASRASGRRAGELFF
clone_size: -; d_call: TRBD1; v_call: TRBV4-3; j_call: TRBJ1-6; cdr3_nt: TGCGCCAGCAGCCAAGACAGGGGGCTGAATAATTCACCCCTCCACTTT; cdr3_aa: CASSQDRGLNNSPLHF
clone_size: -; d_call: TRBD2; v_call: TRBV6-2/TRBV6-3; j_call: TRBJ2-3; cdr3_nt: TGTGCCAGCAGTTACTCGATTAGCGGGGGGGCGTACGATACGCAGTATTTT; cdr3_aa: CASSYSISGGAYDTQYF
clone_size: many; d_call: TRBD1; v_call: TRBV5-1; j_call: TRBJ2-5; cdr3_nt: TGCGCCAGCAGCCCGAGGGGGCTAGGAGAGACCCAGTACTTC; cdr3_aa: CASSPRGLGETQYF
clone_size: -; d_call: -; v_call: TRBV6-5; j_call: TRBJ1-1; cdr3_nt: TGTGCCAGCAGTTACTCCCTCCACACTGAAGCTTTCTTT; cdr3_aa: CASSYSLHTEAFF
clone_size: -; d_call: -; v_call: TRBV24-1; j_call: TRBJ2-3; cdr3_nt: TGTGCCACCAGTGATTCTGGCAGGGGCACAGATACGCAGTATTTT; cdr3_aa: CATSDSGRGTDTQYF
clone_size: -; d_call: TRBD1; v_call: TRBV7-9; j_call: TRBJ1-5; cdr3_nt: TGTGCCAGCAGCGAAGGGACAGGGGCTAATCAGCCCCAGCATTTT; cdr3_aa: CASSEGTGANQPQHF
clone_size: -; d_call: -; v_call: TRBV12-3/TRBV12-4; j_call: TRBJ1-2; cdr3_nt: TGTGCCAGCAATCTTGGGGCTTCGGGCTACACCTTC; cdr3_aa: CASNLGASGYTF
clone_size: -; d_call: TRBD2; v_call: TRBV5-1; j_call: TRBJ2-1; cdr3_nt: TGCGCCAGCAGCGACCTAGCGGGAGGGCCTGGGAATGAGCAGTTCTTC; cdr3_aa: CASSDLAGGPGNEQFF